Presented here are 13 T cell receptor beta chains from one specimen sequenced in a study of identical twins. Via MiXCR, TCRdb re-called the 5' RACE reads, giving one row per CDR3 protein. The sample lists roughly 750,000 distinct CDR3 sequences; around 20% were seen once. These data were also reused for a study on T cells expressing NK-cell markers.

Sequenced input: PBMCs. The receptors were sampled from a woman aged 18-30 years in good health.

In this sample, this clonotype turned up a few times. The J gene is TRBJ2-1, the V gene TRBV5-1; 7 positions agree with TRBD1. CDR1 is SGHRS and CDR2 is YFSETQ in the germline V gene. J was trimmed by 5 bases and V by 1 base; bases with no gene match: 15. The CDR3 loop spans 18 amino acids. The DNA for the CDR3 is TGCGCCAGCAGCTTGCGTCCCTCAACAGGGGATGGTAACAATGAGCAGTTCTTC. Its translation: CASSLRPSTGDGNNEQFF.

Comments on this clonotype: The conserved closing phenylalanine or tryptophan is absent in this CDR3, likely reflecting a read error. The rearrangement joins TRBV6-5 to TRBJ2-2; no clear D. Trimming cost V 0 bases and J 4 bases, with 12 bases left between them. Per the germline V gene, CDR1 is MNHEY and CDR2 is SVGAGI. The length of the CDR3 is 16 residues. This chain's CDR3 is CASSYSSHGGTGELFL. The DNA of the CDR3 is TGTGCCAGCAGTTACTCGAGCCATGGCGGCACCGGGGAGCTGTTTCTT.

The gene calls are TRBV20-1 and TRBJ2-1; D might be TRBD1 (5 bases). Trimming shortened V by 3 bases and J by 8 bases, and 14 bases separated the two germline ends. Germline V gene lookup returns CDR1 DFQATT and CDR2 SNEGSKA (reference sequence). The CDR3 has 13 residues. CDR3: CSARHQGRDEQFF. The CDR3 region has the DNA TGCAGTGCTAGGCATCAGGGTAGGGATGAGCAGTTCTTC.

This clonotype was counted at least ten times. V is TRBV18 and J is TRBJ2-5, with 12 bases identical to TRBD2. After removal of 2 bases from V and 2 bases from J, the junction contained 3 bases not matched to a gene. CDR1 is KGHSH, CDR2 LQKENI, per germline. There are 16 residues in the CDR3. The CDR3 nucleotides read TGTGCCAGCTCACCATCCGGGACTAGCGGGCAAGAGACCCAGTACTTC. It is translated as CASSPSGTSGQETQYF. The full variable domain, completed using reference TRBV18 and TRBJ2-5, is NAGVMQNPRHLVRRRGQEARLRCSPMKGHSHVYWYRQLPEEGLKFMVYLQKENIIDESGMPKERFSAEFPKEGPSILRIQQVVRGDSAAYFCASSPSGTSGQETQYFGPGTRLLVL.

This clonotype was seen more than once but under ten times. The chain has TRBV27 and TRBJ1-2, with TRBD1 matching over 9 bases. The CDR3 has 14 residues. The trim removed 5 bases at V and 5 bases at J, leaving 6 bases unmatched. Per the germline V gene, CDR1 is MNHEY and CDR2 is SMNVEV (reference sequence). The CDR3 nucleotides read TGTGCCAGCAGTCCCGGGACAGGGAGTTATGGCTACACCTTC. It is translated as CASSPGTGSYGYTF.

The chain has TRBV19 and TRBJ1-4; tentatively, D is TRBD1 (5 bases). Per the germline V gene, CDR1 is LNHDA and CDR2 is SQIVND (reference sequence). This CDR3 is built from 15 residues. V lost 9 bases and J lost 1, with 15 bases in between. The CDR3 sequence is CASTNYGGTNEKLFF. CDR3 nucleotides: TGTGCCAGCACTAATTACGGGGGAACTAATGAAAAACTGTTTTTT.

V is TRBV7-2 and J is TRBJ2-3; TRBD2 agrees at 7 bases. CDR1 and CDR2 (germline): SGHTA, FQGNSA. The V gene end was trimmed by 0 bases and the J gene end by 1 base; junction bases not matched to a gene: 4. This CDR3 comprises 16 residues. CDR3 in DNA: TGTGCCAGCAGCTTAGCGGAAAGCGGGGGCACAGATACGCAGTATTTT. Translated, it gives CASSLAESGGTDTQYF.

The gene calls are TRBV6-1 and TRBJ2-7; TRBD1 agrees at 7 bases. This CDR3 is built from 13 residues. V trimming: 5 bases; J trimming: 6 bases; junction bases outside the gene matches: 7. Germline CDR1 and CDR2: MNHNS and SASEGT. CDR3: CASSNARQGEQYF. The CDR3 DNA reads TGTGCCAGCAGTAATGCACGACAGGGCGAGCAGTACTTC.

This clonotype was observed at least ten times. The chain recombines TRBV7-2 with TRBJ2-1; TRBD2 matches at 12 bases. CDR1 SGHTA and CDR2 FQGNSA come from the germline V gene. V shed 5 bases and J 16 bases; nucleotides not matched to a gene: 12. CDR3 length: 14 amino acids. The CDR3 spells CASSDRTSGERVFF. CDR3 in DNA: TGTGCCAGCAGCGACAGGACTAGCGGGGAACGTGTTTTCTTC. Full variable domain (rest looked up from reference TRBV7-2 and TRBJ2-1): GAGVSQSPSNKVTEKGKDVELRCDPISGHTALYWYRQSLGQGLEFLIYFQGNSAPDKSGLPSDRFSAERTGGSVSTLTIQRTQQEDSAVYLCASSDRTSGERVFFGPGTRLTVL.

This clonotype appeared many times. The CDR3 here is CASSSTGEDYGYTF. Here the CDR3 DNA reads TGTGCCAGCAGTTCAACAGGGGAGGACTATGGCTACACCTTC. The chain uses TRBV12-3 or TRBV12-4 and TRBJ1-2, with TRBD1 matching 7 bases. Losses at the gene ends were 4 bases for V and 3 bases for J; bases not matched to a gene: 5. This CDR3 contains 14 residues.

This clonotype was picked up many times. This chain uses TRBV7-9 with TRBJ1-5; D uncertain. Trimming stripped 1 base from V and 5 bases from J, with 3 bases between. Germline V gives CDR1 SEHNR, CDR2 FQNEAQ (reference sequence). This CDR3 region has 12 residues. CDR3 sequence: CASSLEHQPQHF. CDR3 nucleotides: TGTGCCAGCAGCTTAGAACATCAGCCCCAGCATTTT.

This clonotype appeared a few times. The genes are TRBV15 and TRBJ1-2; D gene unclear. Per germline, CDR1 LNHNV and CDR2 YYDKDF (reference sequence). CDR3 size: 13 residues. Trimming took off 0 bases at V and 5 bases at J, with 7 bases between the two ends. As DNA, the CDR3 is TGTGCCACCAGCAGAGACAGTCGGTATGGCTACACCTTC. This encodes CATSRDSRYGYTF.

Only a few counts were recorded for this clonotype. This chain joins TRBV4-2 and TRBJ2-3; weak D call: TRBD2 (7 bases). CDR1 is LGHNA and CDR2 is YNFKEQ in the germline V gene. This CDR3 is 17 amino acids long. Deletions cut 4 bases from V and 6 bases from J, with 23 bases between. The CDR3 is CASSPFRPGGPGDTQYF. DNA for the CDR3: TGTGCCAGCAGCCCGTTCCGGCCGGGGGGCCCGGGGGATACGCAGTATTTT.